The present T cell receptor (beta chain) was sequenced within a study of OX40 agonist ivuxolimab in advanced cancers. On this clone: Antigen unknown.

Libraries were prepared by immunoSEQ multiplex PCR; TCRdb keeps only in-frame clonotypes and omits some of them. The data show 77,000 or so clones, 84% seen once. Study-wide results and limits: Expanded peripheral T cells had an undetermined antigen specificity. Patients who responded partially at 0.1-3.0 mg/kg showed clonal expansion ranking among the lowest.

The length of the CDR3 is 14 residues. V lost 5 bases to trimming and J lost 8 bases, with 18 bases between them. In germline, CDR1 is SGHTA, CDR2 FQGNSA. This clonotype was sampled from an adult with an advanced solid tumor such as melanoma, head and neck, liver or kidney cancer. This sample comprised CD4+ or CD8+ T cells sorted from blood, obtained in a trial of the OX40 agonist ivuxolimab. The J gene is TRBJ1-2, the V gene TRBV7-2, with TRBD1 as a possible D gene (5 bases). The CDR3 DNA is TGTGCCAGCAGCGCCATGGGGGTCAAGGGGGGCTACACCTTC. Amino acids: CASSAMGVKGGYTF.